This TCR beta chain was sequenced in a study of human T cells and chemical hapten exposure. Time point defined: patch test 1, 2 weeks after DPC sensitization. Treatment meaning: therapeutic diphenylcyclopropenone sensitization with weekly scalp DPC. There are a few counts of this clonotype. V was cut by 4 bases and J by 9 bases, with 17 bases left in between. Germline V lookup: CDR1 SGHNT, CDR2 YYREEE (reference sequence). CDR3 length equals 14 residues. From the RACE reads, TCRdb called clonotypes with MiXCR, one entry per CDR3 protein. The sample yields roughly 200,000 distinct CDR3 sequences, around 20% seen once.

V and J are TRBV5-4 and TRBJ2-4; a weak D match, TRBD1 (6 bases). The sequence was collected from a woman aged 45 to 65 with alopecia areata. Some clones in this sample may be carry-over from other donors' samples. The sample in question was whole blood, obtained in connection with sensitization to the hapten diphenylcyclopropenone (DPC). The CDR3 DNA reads TGTGCCAGCAGCGAAACCAGGGGAGAGAGCATTCAGTACTTC. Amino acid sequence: CASSETRGESIQYF.